Listed here are 14 T cell receptor beta chains from one sample, sequenced in a study of cytomegalovirus exposure and HLA in healthy donors (dated by TCRdb to 2016 to 2017). Libraries were built with the immunoSEQ multiplex PCR assay. A mixture of 60 forward primers for TCR Vbeta segments and 13 reverse primers for TCR Jbeta segments was used in the multiplex PCR. TCRdb mirrors the immuneACCESS table, restricted to in-frame sequences. Some clones are absent from its copies; in checked studies, under half trace to an unresolved V gene, and the reason for the others is unknown. Across this sample there are 150,000 to 200,000 clones, with more than 70% seen only once. Approximately 0.26% of the sample is held by the ten biggest clonotypes. Sample: PBMCs. The receptors stem from a boy between 10 and 17 years old in good health and CMV-seronegative.

The genes are TRBV5-1 and TRBJ1-4; 8 bases map to TRBD1. Unmatched junction bases numbered 12, after V lost 3 bases and J lost 8 bases. CDR3 length equals 16 residues. CDR1 and CDR2 (germline): SGHRS, YFSETQ. The CDR3 sequence: CASSWDRNPLGEKLFF. The DNA for the CDR3 is TGCGCCAGCAGCTGGGACAGGAATCCGCTGGGAGAAAAACTGTTTTTT.

This clone has a single count. CDR3 sequence (DNA): TGTGCCAGCAGCTACGCCCGGGAGACCCAGTACTTC. Its translation is CASSYARETQYF. The chain has TRBV7-2 and TRBJ2-5; no reliable D call. The germline V gene encodes CDR1 SGHTA and CDR2 FQGNSA. V was pared by 4 bases and J by 5 bases, with 8 bases between. The CDR3 contains 12 residues.

The rearrangement uses TRBV7-2 and TRBJ2-7, with D possibly TRBD2 on 6 matching bases. Germline CDR1 SGHTA, CDR2 FQGNSA. CDR3 size: 19 residues. Trimming shortened V by 4 bases and J by 3 bases, and 28 bases separated the two germline ends. CDR3 bases: TGTGCCAGCAGCTCTACTTCCCTGACTAGTTTATGGGCCCACTACGAGCAGTACTTC. It specifies CASSSTSLTSLWAHYEQYF.

The chain is built from TRBV4-2 and TRBJ2-1; TRBD2 might be the D (6 bases). The germline V and J ends were trimmed by 4 bases and 0 bases, with 10 bases remaining between them. The CDR3 is made up of 15 amino acids. Germline V lookup: CDR1 LGHNA, CDR2 YNFKEQ. The CDR3 spells CASSLGLGSYNEQFF. CDR3 sequence (DNA): TGTGCCAGCAGCCTGGGACTTGGCTCCTACAATGAGCAGTTCTTC.

This clone was observed once. This chain joins TRBV30 and TRBJ2-3; 7 bases are a match to TRBD1. Germline CDR1 GTSNPN, CDR2 SVGIG (reference sequence). J lost 6 bases, V lost 5 bases, and 8 bases had no gene match. This CDR3 spans 13 amino acids. The CDR3 DNA reads as TGTGCCTGGGGACAGGATTTTGTGGATACGCAGTATTTT. As protein: CAWGQDFVDTQYF.

The chain employs TRBV5-6 and TRBJ1-2; D not resolved. V lost 0 bases and J lost 3, with 6 bases in between. The germline gives CDR1 SGHDT, CDR2 YYEEEE. The CDR3 runs 13 residues. CDR3 nucleotide sequence: TGTGCCAGCAGCTTGGCGCTAGACTATGGCTACACCTTC. Translation gives CASSLALDYGYTF.

This sequence joins TRBV5-1 and TRBJ1-1, with D possibly matching TRBD1 (5 bases). The length of the CDR3 is 15 residues. Germline lookup yields CDR1 SGHRS and CDR2 YFSETQ. Trimming took off 2 bases at V and 3 bases at J, with 14 bases between the two ends. CDR3 region: CASSFRGTGDTEAFF. The CDR3 DNA is TGCGCCAGCAGCTTCCGCGGGACGGGGGACACTGAAGCTTTCTTT.

V is TRBV9 and J is TRBJ2-3; 10 nucleotides match TRBD2. There are 14 residues in the CDR3. J lost 5 bases, V lost 1 base, and 1 base had no gene match. Germline V gene lookup returns CDR1 SGDLS and CDR2 YYNGEE. CDR3 protein: CASSVLAGEDTQYF. DNA of the CDR3: TGTGCCAGCAGCGTACTAGCGGGGGAAGATACGCAGTATTTT.

The CDR3 nucleotides are TGTGCCACCAGCAGAGATCTTTTCGCAGATACGCAGTATTTT. As protein: CATSRDLFADTQYF. This chain links TRBV15 with TRBJ2-3, with D unclear. CDR3 length: 14 residues. The V gene lost 0 bases and the J gene lost 4 bases, with 8 bases spanning the gap. Germline V gene sequence: CDR1 LNHNV, CDR2 YYDKDF (reference sequence).

V gene TRBV10-3 combines with J gene TRBJ1-6; TRBD1 matches at 9 bases. The length of the CDR3 is 16 residues. V trimming: 2 bases; J trimming: 7 bases; junction bases outside the gene matches: 6. Germline V gene lookup returns CDR1 ENHRY and CDR2 SYGVKD. The CDR3 here is CAISEGGGQGNSPLHF. CDR3 sequence (DNA): TGTGCCATCAGTGAGGGGGGGGGACAGGGAAATTCACCCCTCCACTTT.

For this clone: One junction end does not reproduce the germline sequence, and a read error may be involved. The rearrangement links TRBV2 to TRBJ1-3, with D possibly matching TRBD1 (5 bases). CDR1 SNHLY and CDR2 FYNNEI come from the germline V gene. The CDR3 extends over 13 amino acids. The CDR3 region is CASGDSTGNTIYF. CDR3 nucleotide sequence: TGTGCCAGCGGTGACAGTACGGGAAACACCATATATTTT.

This clone has a single count. The chain recombines TRBV7-9 with TRBJ2-7; no reliable D call. V was shortened by 1 base and J by 1 base, with 14 bases between the two germline ends. The germline gives CDR1 SEHNR, CDR2 FQNEAQ (reference sequence). The CDR3 has 16 amino acids. The CDR3 spells CASSLVSTAPSYEQYF. As DNA, the CDR3 is TGTGCCAGCAGCTTAGTTTCCACTGCCCCTTCCTACGAGCAGTACTTC.

The chain links TRBV7-9 to TRBJ1-3, with D possibly TRBD1 on 5 matching bases. Per the germline V gene, CDR1 is SEHNR and CDR2 is FQNEAQ (reference sequence). V lost 6 bases, J lost 3 bases, and 21 bases lay in between. The CDR3 extends over 17 amino acids. CDR3 sequence: CASSSGLTPLDGNTIYF. CDR3 in DNA: TGTGCCAGCAGTTCGGGACTGACCCCGCTGGATGGAAACACCATATATTTT.

J is TRBJ1-3 and V is TRBV7-9; the D gene is possibly TRBD1 (5 bases). Germline assignment: CDR1 SEHNR and CDR2 FQNEAQ (reference sequence). CDR3 size: 15 residues. Trimming took off 5 bases at V and 0 bases at J, with 11 bases between the two ends. The CDR3 loop is CASSLDSLSGNTIYF. In DNA form, the CDR3 reads TGTGCCAGCAGCCTCGACAGCCTCTCTGGAAACACCATATATTTT.